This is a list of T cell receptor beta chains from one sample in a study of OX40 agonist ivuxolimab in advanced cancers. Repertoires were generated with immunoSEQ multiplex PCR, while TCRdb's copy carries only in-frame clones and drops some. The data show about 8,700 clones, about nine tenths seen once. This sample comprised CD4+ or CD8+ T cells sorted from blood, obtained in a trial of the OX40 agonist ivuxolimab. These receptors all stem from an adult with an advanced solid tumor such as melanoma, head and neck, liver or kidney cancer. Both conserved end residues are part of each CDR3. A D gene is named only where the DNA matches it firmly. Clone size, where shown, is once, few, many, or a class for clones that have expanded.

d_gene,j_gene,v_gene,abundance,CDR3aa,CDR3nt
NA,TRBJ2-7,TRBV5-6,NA,CASSLVPNNHEQYF,TGTGCCAGCAGCTTGGTCCCCAACAATCACGAGCAGTACTTC
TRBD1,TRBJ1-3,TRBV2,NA,CASSEVTDRAGNTIYF,TGTGCCAGCAGTGAAGTTACGGACAGGGCTGGAAACACCATATATTTT
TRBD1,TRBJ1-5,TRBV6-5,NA,CASSSMTGGGQPQHF,TGTGCCAGCAGTTCCATGACAGGGGGAGGTCAGCCCCAGCATTTT
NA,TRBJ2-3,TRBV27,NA,CASSPRPYDTQYF,TGTGCCAGCAGTCCACGACCATATGATACGCAGTATTTT
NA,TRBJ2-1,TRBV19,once,CASSWGSGGYNEQFF,TGTGCCAGTAGTTGGGGGAGTGGGGGTTACAATGAGCAGTTCTTC
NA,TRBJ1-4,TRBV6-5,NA,CASSPVSWWEKLFF,TGTGCCAGCAGTCCGGTCAGCTGGTGGGAAAAACTGTTTTTT
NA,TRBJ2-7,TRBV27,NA,CASSRNSRYEQYF,TGTGCCAGCAGTAGAAATAGCAGGTACGAGCAGTACTTC
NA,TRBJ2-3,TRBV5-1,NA,CASRPPERGDTQYF,TGCGCCAGCAGACCGCCTGAGAGGGGTGATACGCAGTATTTT
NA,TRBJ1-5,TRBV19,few,CASSTPGPNQPQHF,TGTGCCAGTAGTACCCCGGGACCGAATCAGCCCCAGCATTTT
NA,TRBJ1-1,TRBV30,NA,CAWIPTEAFF,TGTGCCTGGATTCCCACTGAAGCTTTCTTT
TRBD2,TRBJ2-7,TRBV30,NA,CAWTGLASYEQYF,TGTGCCTGGACAGGACTAGCGAGCTACGAGCAGTACTTC
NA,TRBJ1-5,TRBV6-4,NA,CASPGGADWSNQPQHF,TGTGCCAGCCCGGGGGGGGCCGACTGGAGCAATCAGCCCCAGCATTTT
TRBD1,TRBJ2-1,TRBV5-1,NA,CASSPDRGQGDEQFF,TGCGCCAGCAGCCCGGACAGGGGACAAGGGGATGAGCAGTTCTTC
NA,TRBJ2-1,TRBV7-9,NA,CASSSVEIGSYNEQFF,TGTGCCAGCAGCTCCGTGGAAATCGGGTCCTACAATGAGCAGTTCTTC
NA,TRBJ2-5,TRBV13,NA,CASSSYTIPETQYF,TGTGCCAGCAGCAGCTATACAATCCCGGAGACCCAGTACTTC
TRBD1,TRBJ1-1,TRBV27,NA,CASSSRTGPAFF,TGTGCCAGCAGTTCCCGGACAGGCCCAGCTTTCTTT
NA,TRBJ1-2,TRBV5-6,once,CASSTLDPAEYGYTF,TGTGCCAGCAGCACCCTAGACCCAGCGGAATATGGCTACACCTTC
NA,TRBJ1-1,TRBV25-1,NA,CASSEWVGGGTEAFF,TGTGCCAGCAGTGAATGGGTGGGGGGAGGAACTGAAGCTTTCTTT
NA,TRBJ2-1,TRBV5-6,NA,CASSSVGGFNEQFF,TGTGCCAGCAGCTCTGTTGGGGGGTTCAATGAGCAGTTCTTC